This T cell receptor (beta chain) came from a study of cytomegalovirus exposure and HLA in healthy donors. The wider study: Falling in the Caucasian-associated ancestry cluster were about 83% of 300 to 500 genotyped donors.

Germline V gene sequence: CDR1 MDHEN, CDR2 SYDVKM. This CDR3 comprises 15 residues. V lost 4 bases to trimming and J lost 5 bases; unmatched junction nucleotides: 4. To note about this clone: Its antigen is still unknown.

General study results and limits: Across HLA loci, a later analysis found differing TCR association rates, with DRB1 most and HLA-C fewest.

It was with 60 Vbeta and 13 Jbeta primers that the PCR ran. Authors' data handling: Among the unique TCR beta chains that a later analysis counted, around 72 million in all, 10 million to 14 million were shared. This table comes from immunoSEQ multiplex PCR, and its TCRdb copy is limited to in-frame clones, with some not included. The V and J calls and clone size were taken over from that table, and D and trimming were inferred from the DNA. This sample contains over 100,000 clones. The receptor comes from a man aged 18 to 30 in good health and CMV-seronegative. The chain joins TRBV28 to TRBJ1-5, with TRBD1 matching over 11 bases. The sequencing input was PBMCs. The CDR3 region has the DNA TGTGCCAGCAGTTCCCGGACAGGGGGCTATCAGCCCCAGCATTTT. Amino acid sequence: CASSSRTGGYQPQHF.